The T cell receptor (beta chain) described here comes from a study of human T cells and chemical hapten exposure. About the study: Patients were mainly female, each with alopecia areata, totalis or universalis.

TCRdb processed the RACE reads anew with MiXCR; each CDR3 protein has one entry. The sample has about 120,000 distinct CDR3 sequences, less than 15% seen once. Study conclusions and caveats: The study found expanded TCRs formed significantly more large CDR3 similarity clusters than controls.

This sample's time point: pre-sensitization, week 0. This sample's treatment: therapeutic diphenylcyclopropenone sensitization with weekly scalp DPC. The total RNA was obtained from whole blood that was not fractionated. Germline assignment: CDR1 MNHEY and CDR2 SVGAGI. The CDR3 loop spans 13 amino acids. V was cut by 0 bases and J by 11 bases, with 13 bases left in between. On this clonotype: What it recognizes is unknown.

The source is a woman aged 18-30 years with alopecia areata. Some clones in this sample may be carry-over from other donors' samples. This rearrangement joins TRBV6-5 to TRBJ1-1, with D possibly TRBD1 on 5 matching bases. The sequences come from whole blood, collected in connection with sensitization to the hapten diphenylcyclopropenone (DPC). The CDR3 nucleotides are TGTGCCAGCAGTTACTCTGGGACTAGCGGGGCTTTCTTT. Translating gives CASSYSGTSGAFF.